The entry that follows covers one TCR beta chain sequence. Its cognate antigen is unknown. The sample originates from a study of cytomegalovirus exposure and HLA in healthy donors. Across the whole study: Researchers previously reported finding just under 120 million unique TCR beta sequences from 150 million to 200 million T cells. Study results and limitations: The authors confirmed in vitro that a few CMV-associated chains were specific for CMV antigens. The authors later linked a missense DCLRE1C variant to TCR beta V- and J-gene trimming.

The PCR used 60 Vbeta and 13 Jbeta primers. In the original processing: Some 80 million unique TCR beta chains, roughly 11 million shared, were counted in a later analysis. Sequencing was performed with immunoSEQ multiplex PCR; in TCRdb, only in-frame clones are kept and a portion is missing. For V, J and clone size, that table is used; D and trimming come from the DNA. The sample holds 150,000 to 160,000 clones, 65% to 80% seen once. V gave up 4 bases and J gave up 2 bases, with 12 bases separating them. CDR1 and CDR2 (germline): SGHRS, YFSETQ. The CDR3 runs 14 residues. Specimen: PBMCs. The origin of this receptor is a woman aged 40 to 55 in good health and CMV-seronegative. The chain is built from TRBV5-1 and TRBJ1-2; a possible D gene is TRBD1 (6 bases). The CDR3 reads CASSADSGNYGYTF. CDR3 coding DNA: TGCGCCAGCAGCGCGGACAGTGGGAACTATGGCTACACCTTC.